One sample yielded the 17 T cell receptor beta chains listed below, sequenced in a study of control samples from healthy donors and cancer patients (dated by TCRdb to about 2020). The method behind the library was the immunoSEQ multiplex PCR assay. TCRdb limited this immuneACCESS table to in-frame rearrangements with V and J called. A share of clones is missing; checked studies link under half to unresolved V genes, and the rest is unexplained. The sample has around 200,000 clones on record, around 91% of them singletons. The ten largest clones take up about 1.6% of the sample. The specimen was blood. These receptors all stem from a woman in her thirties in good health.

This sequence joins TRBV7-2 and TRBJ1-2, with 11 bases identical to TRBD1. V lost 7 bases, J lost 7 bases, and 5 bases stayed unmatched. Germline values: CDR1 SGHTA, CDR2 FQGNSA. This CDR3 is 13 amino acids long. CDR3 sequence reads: CASTRTGGVGYTF. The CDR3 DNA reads TGTGCCAGCACCCGGACAGGGGGCGTTGGCTACACCTTC.

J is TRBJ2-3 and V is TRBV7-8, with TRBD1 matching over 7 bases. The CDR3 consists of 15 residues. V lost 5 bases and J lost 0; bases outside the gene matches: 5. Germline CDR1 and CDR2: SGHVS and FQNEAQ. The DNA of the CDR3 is TGTGCCAGCAGCATGAACAGGGGAAGCACAGATACGCAGTATTTT. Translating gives CASSMNRGSTDTQYF.

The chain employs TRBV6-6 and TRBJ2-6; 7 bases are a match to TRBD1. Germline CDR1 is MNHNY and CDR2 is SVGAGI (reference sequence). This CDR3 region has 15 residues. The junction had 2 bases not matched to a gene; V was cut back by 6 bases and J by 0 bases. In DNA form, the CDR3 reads TGTGCCAGCAGGACAGGGCCCTCTGGGGCCAACGTCCTGACTTTC. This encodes CASRTGPSGANVLTF.

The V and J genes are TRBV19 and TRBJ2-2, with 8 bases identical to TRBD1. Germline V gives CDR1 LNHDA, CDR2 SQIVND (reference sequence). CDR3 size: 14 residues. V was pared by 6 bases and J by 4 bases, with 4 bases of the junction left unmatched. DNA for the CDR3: TGTGCCAGTAGGGAGACAGGGGTCACCGGGGAGCTGTTTTTT. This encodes CASRETGVTGELFF.

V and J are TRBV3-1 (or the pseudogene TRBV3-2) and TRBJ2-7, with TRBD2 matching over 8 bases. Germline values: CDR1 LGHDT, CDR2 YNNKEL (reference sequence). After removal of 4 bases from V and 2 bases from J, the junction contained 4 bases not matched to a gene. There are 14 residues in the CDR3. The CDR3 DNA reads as TGTGCCAGCAGCCTCCTTAGCGGGGCCTACGAGCAGTACTTC. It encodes CASSLLSGAYEQYF.

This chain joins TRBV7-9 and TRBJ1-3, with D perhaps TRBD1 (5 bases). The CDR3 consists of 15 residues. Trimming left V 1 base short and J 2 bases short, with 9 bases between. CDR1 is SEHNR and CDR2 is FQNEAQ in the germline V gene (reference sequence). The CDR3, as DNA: TGTGCCAGCAGCTTAGGGGGCAACGCTGGAAACACCATATATTTT. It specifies CASSLGGNAGNTIYF.

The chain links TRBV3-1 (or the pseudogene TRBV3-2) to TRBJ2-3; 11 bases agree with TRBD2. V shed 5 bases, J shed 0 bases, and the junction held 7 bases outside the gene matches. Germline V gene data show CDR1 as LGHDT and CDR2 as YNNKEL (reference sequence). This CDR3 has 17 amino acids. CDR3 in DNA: TGTGCCAGCAGCTCCCGACTAGCGGGACCTAGCACAGATACGCAGTATTTT. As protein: CASSSRLAGPSTDTQYF.

The CDR3 loop reads CASSFASGGRDEQFF. CDR3 DNA sequence: TGCGCCAGCAGCTTCGCTAGCGGGGGGCGAGATGAGCAGTTCTTC. The chain links TRBV5-1 to TRBJ2-1; 11 nucleotides match TRBD2. The CDR3 runs 15 residues. Germline assignment: CDR1 SGHRS and CDR2 YFSETQ. V lost 2 bases to trimming and J lost 8 bases; unmatched junction nucleotides: 6.

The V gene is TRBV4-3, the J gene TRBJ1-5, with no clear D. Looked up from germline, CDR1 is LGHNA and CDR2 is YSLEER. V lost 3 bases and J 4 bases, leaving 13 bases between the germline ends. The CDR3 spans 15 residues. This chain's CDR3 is CASSQEPEVNQPQHF. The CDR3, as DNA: TGCGCCAGCAGCCAGGAGCCAGAGGTTAATCAGCCCCAGCATTTT.

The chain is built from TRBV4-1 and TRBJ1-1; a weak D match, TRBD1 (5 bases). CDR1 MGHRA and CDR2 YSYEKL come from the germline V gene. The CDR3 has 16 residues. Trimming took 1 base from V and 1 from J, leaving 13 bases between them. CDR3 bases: TGCGCCAGCAGCCAAGGCAGGTCGGGGGGGAACACTGAAGCTTTCTTT. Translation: CASSQGRSGGNTEAFF.

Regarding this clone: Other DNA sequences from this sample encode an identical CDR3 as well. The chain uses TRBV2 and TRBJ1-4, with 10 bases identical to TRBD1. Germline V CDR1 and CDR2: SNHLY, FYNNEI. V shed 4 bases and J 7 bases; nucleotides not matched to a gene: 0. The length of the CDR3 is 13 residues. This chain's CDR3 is CASSGTGGEKLFF. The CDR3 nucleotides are TGTGCCAGCAGTGGGACAGGGGGTGAAAAACTGTTTTTT.

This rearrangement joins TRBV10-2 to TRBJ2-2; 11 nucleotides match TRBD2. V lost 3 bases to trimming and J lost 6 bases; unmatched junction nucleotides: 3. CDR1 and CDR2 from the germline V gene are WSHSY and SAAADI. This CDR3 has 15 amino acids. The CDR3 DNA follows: TGCGCCAGCAGTGATAATAGCGGGAGGGCCGGGGAGCTGTTTTTT. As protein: CASSDNSGRAGELFF.

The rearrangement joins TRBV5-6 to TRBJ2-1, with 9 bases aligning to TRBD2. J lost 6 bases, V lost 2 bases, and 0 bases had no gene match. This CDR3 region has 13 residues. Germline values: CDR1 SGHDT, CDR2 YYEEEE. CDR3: CASSFSGGNEQFF. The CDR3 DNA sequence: TGTGCCAGCAGCTTTAGCGGGGGCAATGAGCAGTTCTTC.

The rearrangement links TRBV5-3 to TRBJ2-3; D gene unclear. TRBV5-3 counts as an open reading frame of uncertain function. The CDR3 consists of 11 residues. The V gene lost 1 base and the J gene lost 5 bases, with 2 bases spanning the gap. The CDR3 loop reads CARSLLDTQYF. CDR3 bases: TGTGCCAGAAGCTTGCTAGATACGCAGTATTTT.

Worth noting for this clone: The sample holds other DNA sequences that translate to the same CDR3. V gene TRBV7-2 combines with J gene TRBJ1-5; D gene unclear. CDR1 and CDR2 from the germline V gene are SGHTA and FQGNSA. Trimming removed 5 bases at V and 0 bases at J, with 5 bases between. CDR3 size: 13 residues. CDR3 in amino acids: CASSRDSNQPQHF. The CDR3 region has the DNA TGTGCCAGCAGCCGGGATAGCAATCAGCCCCAGCATTTT.

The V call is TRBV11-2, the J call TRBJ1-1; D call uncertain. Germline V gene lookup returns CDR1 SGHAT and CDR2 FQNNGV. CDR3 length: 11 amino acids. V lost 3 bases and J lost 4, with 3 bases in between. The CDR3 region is CASSLGTEAFF. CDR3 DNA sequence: TGTGCCAGCAGCTTGGGCACTGAAGCTTTCTTT. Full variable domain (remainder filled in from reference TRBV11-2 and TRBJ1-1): EAGVAQSPRYKIIEKRQSVAFWCNPISGHATLYWYQQILGQGPKLLIQFQNNGVVDDSQLPKDRFSAERLKGVDSTLKIQPAKLEDSAVYLCASSLGTEAFFGQGTRLTVV.

CDR3 sequence: CASSEVQVPSPLHF. The CDR3 bases are TGTGCCAGCAGTGAAGTTCAGGTCCCTTCACCCCTCCACTTT. This chain connects TRBV2 to TRBJ1-6; D gene unclear. Between the trimmed V and J ends, which lost 1 base and 9 bases, there was a span of 10 bases. The CDR3 covers 14 residues. Germline lookup yields CDR1 SNHLY and CDR2 FYNNEI.